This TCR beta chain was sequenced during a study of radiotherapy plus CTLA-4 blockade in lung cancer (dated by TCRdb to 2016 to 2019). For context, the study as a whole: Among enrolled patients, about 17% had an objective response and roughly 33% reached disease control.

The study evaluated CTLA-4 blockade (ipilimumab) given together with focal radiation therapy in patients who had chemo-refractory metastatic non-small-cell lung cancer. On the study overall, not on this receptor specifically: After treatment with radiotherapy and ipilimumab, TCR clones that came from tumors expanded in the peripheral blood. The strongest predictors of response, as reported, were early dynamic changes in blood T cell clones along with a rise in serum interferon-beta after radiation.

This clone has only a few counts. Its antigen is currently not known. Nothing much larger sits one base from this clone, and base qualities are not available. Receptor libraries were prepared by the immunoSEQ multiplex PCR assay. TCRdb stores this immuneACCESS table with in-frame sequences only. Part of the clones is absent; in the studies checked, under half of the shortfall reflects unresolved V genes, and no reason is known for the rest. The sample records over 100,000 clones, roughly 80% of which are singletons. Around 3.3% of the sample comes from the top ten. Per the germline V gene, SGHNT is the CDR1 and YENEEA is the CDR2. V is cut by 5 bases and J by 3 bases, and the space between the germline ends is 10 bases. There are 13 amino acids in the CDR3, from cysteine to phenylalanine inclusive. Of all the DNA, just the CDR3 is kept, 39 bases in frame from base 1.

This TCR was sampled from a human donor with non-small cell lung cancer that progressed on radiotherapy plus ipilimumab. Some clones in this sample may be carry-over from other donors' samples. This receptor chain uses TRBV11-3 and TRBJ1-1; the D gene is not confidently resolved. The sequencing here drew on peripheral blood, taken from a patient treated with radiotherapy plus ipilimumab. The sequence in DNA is TGTGCCAGCAGCCCAGGTTGGGACACTGAAGCTTTCTTT. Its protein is CASSPGWDTEAFF. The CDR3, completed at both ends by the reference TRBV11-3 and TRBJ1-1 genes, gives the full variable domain EAGVVQSPRYKIIEKKQPVAFWCNPISGHNTLYWYLQNLGQGPELLIRYENEEAVDDSQLPKDRFSAERLKGVDSTLKIQPAELGDSAVYLCASSPGWDTEAFFGQGTRLTVV.